The 21 T cell receptor beta chains reported below all come from one sample, sequenced in a study of human T cells and chemical hapten exposure. Each CDR3 protein is one row after TCRdb ran MiXCR on the RACE reads. The table records 95,000 or so distinct CDR3 sequences, more than 9.5% of them present only once. As for time point: patch test 2, 6 weeks after DPC sensitization. Treatment denoted: therapeutic diphenylcyclopropenone sensitization with weekly scalp DPC. The material sequenced was whole blood, taken in connection with sensitization to the hapten diphenylcyclopropenone (DPC). The origin of the receptors is a woman in her forties with alopecia areata. Some clones in this sample may be carry-over from other donors' samples.

This clonotype has more than one count but fewer than ten. The rearrangement links TRBV5-1 to TRBJ1-1, with D uncertain. This CDR3 region has 12 residues. Germline V gene sequence: CDR1 SGHRS, CDR2 YFSETQ. V gave up 4 bases and J gave up 7 bases, with 11 bases separating them. The CDR3 nucleotides are TGCGCCAGCAGCCTGGGCGACCGTGAAGCTTTCTTT. This gives the protein CASSLGDREAFF.

There are many counts of this clonotype. The V gene is TRBV10-2, the J gene TRBJ2-7; 10 bases match TRBD1. V was clipped by 6 bases and J by 1 base; unmatched bases: 6. The CDR3 is 15 amino acids. The germline gives CDR1 WSHSY, CDR2 SAAADI. CDR3 coding DNA: TGCGCCAGCAGCATCCGGGACAGGGGTTCCTACGAGCAGTACTTC. It is translated as CASSIRDRGSYEQYF.

The table lists this clonotype with a few counts. This rearrangement joins TRBV5-1 to TRBJ2-1; D perhaps matches TRBD1 (5 bases). The V gene's germline CDR1 is SGHRS and CDR2 YFSETQ. CDR3 size: 14 residues. V lost 3 bases, J lost 6 bases, and 13 bases lay in between. The CDR3 reads CASSSTAGSNEQFF. The DNA for the CDR3 is TGCGCCAGCAGCTCCACGGCAGGGTCCAATGAGCAGTTCTTC.

The chain couples TRBV20-1 to TRBJ1-5; 9 bases line up with TRBD1. V lost 6 bases and J lost 4; bases outside the gene matches: 10. The CDR3 spans 15 residues. Looked up from germline, CDR1 is DFQATT and CDR2 is SNEGSKA (reference sequence). The CDR3 nucleotides read TGCAGTGCCACTCTGGGGACAGGGAGGAATCAGCCCCAGCATTTT. It is translated as CSATLGTGRNQPQHF.

This clonotype was picked up many times. V is TRBV9 and J is TRBJ2-7; D gene uncertain. Per the germline V gene, CDR1 is SGDLS and CDR2 is YYNGEE. V was clipped by 1 base and J by 1 base, with 9 bases between them. The CDR3 length is 14 residues. CDR3 nucleotide sequence: TGTGCCAGCAGCGTATCGGTAACGTCCTACGAGCAGTACTTC. Protein: CASSVSVTSYEQYF.

In its sample, this clonotype was seen once. The genes are TRBV11-2 and TRBJ2-7, with TRBD1 as a possible D gene (6 bases). Trimming stripped 3 bases from V and 6 bases from J, with 15 bases between. Germline-derived CDR1 and CDR2 are SGHAT and FQNNGV. This CDR3 region has 14 residues. The CDR3 protein is CASSFNTMGAEQYF. CDR3 DNA sequence: TGTGCCAGCAGCTTCAATACTATGGGGGCCGAGCAGTACTTC.

This clonotype was observed at least ten times. V gene TRBV19 combines with J gene TRBJ1-5; D not resolved. Germline V gene lookup returns CDR1 LNHDA and CDR2 SQIVND (reference sequence). V was clipped by 1 base and J by 5 bases, with 6 bases between them. This CDR3 has 13 amino acids. CDR3 amino acids: CASSIGRHQPQHF. The CDR3 nucleotides read TGTGCCAGTAGTATAGGTCGTCATCAGCCCCAGCATTTT.

Only a few counts were recorded for this clonotype. V and J are TRBV27 and TRBJ1-1; 10 nucleotides agree with TRBD1. CDR3 size: 15 residues. Trimming cost V 6 bases and J 0 bases; bases outside gene matches: 4. CDR1 and CDR2 (germline): MNHEY, SMNVEV (reference sequence). CDR3 sequence: CASRGTGALNTEAFF. The CDR3, as DNA: TGTGCCAGCAGAGGGACAGGGGCCCTGAACACTGAAGCTTTCTTT.

This clonotype has more than one count but fewer than ten. The rearrangement uses TRBV6-2 or TRBV6-3 and TRBJ1-1; D gene ambiguous. Germline assignment: CDR1 MNHEY and CDR2 SVGEGT. Trimming stripped 0 bases from V and 0 bases from J, with 26 bases between. This CDR3 region has 21 residues. The CDR3 loop is CASSYSRTVGQDRRMNTEAFF. In DNA form, the CDR3 reads TGTGCCAGCAGTTACTCGAGAACGGTCGGGCAGGACCGTAGGATGAACACTGAAGCTTTCTTT.

This clonotype has a count of ten or more. The V and J genes are TRBV12-3 or TRBV12-4 and TRBJ2-2; possibly TRBD2 for D (6 bases). This CDR3 spans 15 amino acids. V was shortened by 6 bases and J by 5 bases, with 16 bases between the two germline ends. The CDR3 DNA reads TGTGCCAGCAGCGAAAGCGGGCCGAGAACCGGGGAGCTGTTTTTT. Amino acids: CASSESGPRTGELFF.

This clonotype was found many times. V gene TRBV29-1 combines with J gene TRBJ2-7; TRBD1 or TRBD2 may be the D gene (6 bases each). In germline, CDR1 is SQVTM, CDR2 ANQGSEA. The CDR3 totals 14 residues. V was shortened by 4 bases and J by 2 bases, with 15 bases between the two germline ends. CDR3 loop: CSVAGGQGAYEQYF. Here the CDR3 DNA reads TGCAGCGTTGCTGGGGGGCAGGGAGCCTACGAGCAGTACTTC.

The sample holds many counts of this clonotype. The CDR3 reads CASTAPGQGHTEAFF. The CDR3 DNA sequence: TGTGCCAGCACCGCACCGGGACAGGGACACACTGAAGCTTTCTTT. The J gene is TRBJ1-1, the V gene TRBV28, with TRBD1 identical over 9 bases. Germline CDR1 is MDHEN and CDR2 is SYDVKM. With 7 bases clipped from V and 3 bases from J, the junction kept 9 bases outside the gene matches. This CDR3 has 15 residues.

The V call is TRBV12-3 or TRBV12-4, the J call TRBJ2-7; 7 nucleotides match TRBD1. Trimming at V came to 6 bases and at J to 3 bases, leaving 8 bases not matched to a gene. The CDR3 sequence is 14 residues long. CDR3 bases: TGTGCCAGCAGCCTCAGGGGGAGCCTCTACGAGCAGTACTTC. It codes for CASSLRGSLYEQYF.

This chain joins TRBV30 and TRBJ1-3; tentative D call: TRBD1 (5 bases). The V gene lost 7 bases and the J gene lost 0 bases, with 10 bases spanning the gap. The V gene's germline CDR1 is GTSNPN and CDR2 SVGIG (reference sequence). CDR3 length: 13 residues. The CDR3 sequence is CAYRQTSGNTIYF. As DNA, the CDR3 is TGTGCCTACCGACAGACCTCTGGAAACACCATATATTTT.

This clonotype counts as medium-sized. This chain uses TRBV11-2 with TRBJ2-1; D tentatively fits TRBD1 or TRBD2 (6 bases each). The germline gives CDR1 SGHAT, CDR2 FQNNGV. The CDR3 length is 15 residues. V lost 0 bases and J 8 bases, leaving 14 bases between the germline ends. CDR3 region: CASSLEGGGVDEQFF. CDR3 coding DNA: TGTGCCAGCAGCTTAGAGGGGGGCGGCGTCGATGAGCAGTTCTTC.

This clonotype was seen many times. The CDR3 region is CASRKTGFRTGYTF. CDR3 sequence (DNA): TGTGCCAGCAGGAAGACAGGGTTCAGGACTGGCTACACCTTC. The chain combines TRBV6-2 or TRBV6-3 with TRBJ1-2; 7 bases map to TRBD1. Trimming took 6 bases from V and 7 from J; bases not matched to a gene: 11. The CDR3 consists of 14 residues. Germline assignment: CDR1 MNHEY and CDR2 SVGEGT.

This clonotype was counted a few times. V gene TRBV4-1 combines with J gene TRBJ2-5; a possible D gene is TRBD1 (7 bases). The germline V gene has CDR1 MGHRA and CDR2 YSYEKL. The CDR3 is 15 residues long. Trimming took 0 bases from V and 5 from J, leaving 13 bases between them. Here the CDR3 DNA reads TGCGCCAGCAGCCAAGATGGAGGGGGCTGGGAGACCCAGTACTTC. It codes for CASSQDGGGWETQYF.

This CDR3 reads CASSLEVGYEQYF. The DNA of the CDR3 is TGCGCCAGCAGCTTGGAAGTTGGCTACGAGCAGTACTTC. V gene TRBV5-1 combines with J gene TRBJ2-7; D remains unclear. The CDR3 covers 13 residues. V was cut by 0 bases and J by 3 bases, with 7 bases left in between. In germline, CDR1 is SGHRS, CDR2 YFSETQ.

On this clonotype: Its ends do not fully match the called genes, so a read error is possible. This chain uses TRBV18 with TRBJ2-1; 12 nucleotides match TRBD2. Germline CDR1 KGHSH, CDR2 LQKENI. This CDR3 is 15 amino acids long. The CDR3 bases are TGTGCCAGCTCACCACCTGGGACTAGCGGGTTATCGTGGGTCTTC. Translation: CASSPPGTSGLSWVF.

This clonotype was counted ten times or more. V and J are TRBV7-2 and TRBJ2-7, with a possible D match to TRBD2 (6 bases). The ends were cut back, 0 bases at V and 4 bases at J, with 16 bases in the middle. The CDR3 runs to 16 residues. Germline-derived CDR1 and CDR2 are SGHTA and FQGNSA. The CDR3 reads CASSLAPLGGPYEQYF. For the CDR3, the DNA is TGTGCCAGCAGCTTAGCGCCACTAGGAGGGCCGTACGAGCAGTACTTC.

This clonotype was observed many times. The chain joins TRBV4-1 to TRBJ2-1; maybe TRBD2 (6 bases). V was shortened by 1 base and J by 4 bases, with 14 bases between the two germline ends. The length of the CDR3 is 16 residues. Germline assignment: CDR1 MGHRA and CDR2 YSYEKL. The chain's CDR3 is CASSQAGGPPYNEQFF. CDR3 coding DNA: TGCGCCAGCAGCCAAGCCGGGGGACCCCCTTACAATGAGCAGTTCTTC.